A selection of T cell receptor beta chains follows, all from one sample in a study of OX40 agonist ivuxolimab in advanced cancers. TCRdb's copy holds only in-frame clones and misses some; the assay was immunoSEQ multiplex PCR. The table includes some 80,000 clones, more than 90% detected once. Sequences were derived from CD4+ or CD8+ T cells sorted from blood, sampled in a trial of the OX40 agonist ivuxolimab. These receptor sequences come from an adult with an advanced solid tumor such as melanoma, head and neck, liver or kidney cancer. The CDR3 runs from the conserved cysteine through the conserved F or W. Each record gives: J gene, D gene, clone size, V gene, CDR3 protein, CDR3 DNA. A D gene is named only where the DNA matches it firmly. Part of the rows lack a size; the others show once, few, many or a class for expanded clones.

TRBJ2-7 NA NA TRBV9 CASSAEGNSAQQYF TGTGCCAGCAGCGCCGAAGGGAACTCCGCCCAGCAGTACTTC
TRBJ2-1 TRBD2 NA TRBV7-3 CASSLTSVSYNEQFF TGTGCCAGCAGCCTAACTAGCGTCTCCTACAATGAGCAGTTCTTC
TRBJ2-7 NA NA TRBV19 CASSDRWGYEQYF TGTGCCAGTTCTGACAGATGGGGCTACGAGCAGTACTTC
TRBJ1-5 NA NA TRBV7-2 CASSNSNQPQHF TGTGCCAGCAGCAATAGCAATCAGCCCCAGCATTTT
TRBJ1-5 TRBD1 NA TRBV19 CASRREGQGVNQPQHF TGTGCCAGTAGGAGGGAGGGACAGGGGGTAAATCAGCCCCAGCATTTT
TRBJ2-3 TRBD2 NA TRBV7-8 CASSFPTAGLAGSTDTQYF TGTGCCAGCAGCTTCCCCACGGCGGGACTAGCGGGTAGCACAGATACGCAGTATTTT
TRBJ2-1 TRBD2 NA TRBV7-2 CASRKTSGITNEQFF TGTGCCAGCAGGAAAACTAGCGGTATAACAAATGAGCAGTTCTTC
TRBJ1-3 NA NA TRBV7-2 CASSLVGTLSGNTIYF TGTGCCAGCAGCTTAGTCGGCACGCTCTCTGGAAACACCATATATTTT
TRBJ2-7 NA once TRBV30 CAWSDRSEQYF TGTGCCTGGAGTGATAGGAGTGAGCAGTACTTC
TRBJ2-1 TRBD2 NA TRBV6-5 CASSKQAGRYNEQFF TGTGCCAGCAGTAAACAAGCGGGACGTTACAATGAGCAGTTCTTC
TRBJ2-7 NA NA TRBV7-8 CASSLRYDHEQYF TGTGCCAGCAGTCTCCGGTATGACCACGAGCAGTACTTC
TRBJ1-4 TRBD1 once TRBV25-1 CASSRSGGVNEKLFF TGTGCCAGCAGTAGATCAGGGGGCGTTAATGAAAAACTGTTTTTT
TRBJ2-5 NA NA TRBV4-1 CASSQFTGTGQETQYF TGCGCCAGCAGCCAGTTTACAGGAACGGGGCAAGAGACCCAGTACTTC
TRBJ2-5 NA NA TRBV5-1 CASSTEGQETQYF TGCGCCAGCAGCACCGAGGGCCAAGAGACCCAGTACTTC
TRBJ2-3 TRBD1 NA TRBV5-1 CASTRDSRGTDTQYF TGCGCCAGCACCAGGGACAGCCGGGGCACAGATACGCAGTATTTT
TRBJ1-5 NA NA TRBV7-9 CASSLNPHQPQHF TGTGCCAGCAGCTTAAATCCCCATCAGCCCCAGCATTTT
TRBJ1-5 NA NA TRBV6-1 CASSQEGYGTYSNQPQHF TGTGCCAGCAGTCAAGAAGGGTACGGGACTTATAGCAATCAGCCCCAGCATTTT
TRBJ1-2 NA NA TRBV4-2 CASSGKVNYGYTF TGTGCCAGCAGCGGCAAGGTTAACTATGGCTACACCTTC
TRBJ2-7 TRBD1 NA TRBV6-7 CASSQPGQGLNFTYEQYF TGTGCCAGCAGTCAACCGGGACAGGGGTTAAACTTTACCTACGAGCAGTACTTC
TRBJ2-4 NA NA TRBV19 CASSIGPARGNIQYF TGTGCCAGTAGTATAGGGCCCGCCCGAGGGAACATTCAGTACTTC
TRBJ2-3 NA NA TRBV4-1 CASSHQVGLGDTQYF TGCGCCAGCAGCCATCAGGTCGGGCTCGGGGATACGCAGTATTTT
TRBJ2-7 TRBD1 NA TRBV5-1 CASSLGTGNHPYEQYF TGCGCCAGCAGCTTGGGGACAGGGAATCATCCCTACGAGCAGTACTTC
TRBJ2-7 TRBD1 NA TRBV19 CASSVTGIAVYEQYF TGTGCCAGTAGTGTGACAGGGATCGCCGTCTACGAGCAGTACTTC
TRBJ2-2 NA few TRBV7-3 CASSLTGTGELFF TGTGCCAGCAGCTTAACGGGCACCGGGGAGCTGTTTTTT
TRBJ1-1 NA NA TRBV7-2 CASSLIGVLNTEAFF TGTGCCAGCAGCTTAATTGGAGTCTTGAACACTGAAGCTTTCTTT
TRBJ2-1 NA NA TRBV4-2 CASSQEGDSRGGQFF TGTGCCAGCAGCCAAGAGGGGGACTCCCGAGGGGGGCAGTTCTTC
TRBJ2-7 NA NA TRBV10-2 CASSDLNRRRGSYEQYF TGCGCCAGCAGTGATCTTAATCGACGGAGGGGGTCCTACGAGCAGTACTTC
TRBJ2-3 NA NA TRBV5-1 CASSPEAVYTQYF TGCGCCAGCAGCCCCGAGGCGGTCTATACGCAGTATTTT
TRBJ2-1 TRBD2 NA TRBV11-2 CASSSPTGTSSYEQFF TGTGCCAGCAGCTCACCTACCGGGACTAGCTCCTATGAGCAGTTCTTC
TRBJ1-2 NA NA TRBV7-2 CASSLVDGHYTF TGTGCCAGCAGCTTAGTCGACGGCCACTACACCTTC
TRBJ2-7 TRBD2 NA TRBV6-5 CASRAYSSGGYEQYF TGTGCCAGCAGAGCATATTCTAGCGGGGGCTACGAGCAGTACTTC
TRBJ2-4 TRBD1 NA TRBV28 CASNFQGAAKNIQYF TGTGCCAGCAATTTCCAGGGGGCCGCCAAAAACATTCAGTACTTC
TRBJ2-3 NA NA TRBV9 CASSPLSSTDTQYF TGTGCCAGCAGCCCGCTATCTAGCACAGATACGCAGTATTTT
TRBJ2-2 NA NA TRBV7-3 CASSLRGNLGGELFF TGTGCCAGCAGCTTACGGGGGAACCTCGGCGGGGAGCTGTTTTTT
TRBJ2-4 NA few TRBV18 CASSLSGTENIQYF TGTGCCAGCTCGCTCTCCGGGACGGAGAACATTCAGTACTTC
TRBJ2-1 NA NA TRBV20-1 CSALRGEQFF TGCAGTGCCCTCCGTGGGGAGCAGTTCTTC
TRBJ1-4 NA NA TRBV7-9 CAGRTDATNEKLFF TGTGCCGGCCGGACAGATGCAACTAATGAAAAACTGTTTTTT
TRBJ2-2 NA few TRBV30 CAWRPNTGELFF TGTGCCTGGCGACCAAACACCGGGGAGCTGTTTTTT
TRBJ2-3 NA NA TRBV28 CASSLYGSTDTQYF TGTGCCAGCAGTTTATACGGCAGCACAGATACGCAGTATTTT
TRBJ2-3 TRBD1 NA TRBV9 CASSVPGQASTDTQYF TGTGCCAGCAGCGTACCCGGACAGGCTAGCACAGATACGCAGTATTTT
TRBJ1-1 TRBD1 NA TRBV5-4 CASSSGARGLTEAFF TGTGCCAGCAGCTCGGGGGCCAGGGGGCTTACTGAAGCTTTCTTT
TRBJ1-4 NA once TRBV7-9 CASSLTYSNANEKLFF TGTGCCAGCAGCTTAACTTACAGCAACGCCAATGAAAAACTGTTTTTT
TRBJ2-2 TRBD2 NA TRBV9 CASSVGGLAGRTGELFF TGTGCCAGCAGCGTAGGGGGGCTAGCGGGAAGGACCGGGGAGCTGTTTTTT
TRBJ2-5 NA NA TRBV7-9 CASSFGGEETQYF TGTGCCAGCAGCTTCGGGGGAGAAGAGACCCAGTACTTC
TRBJ1-1 NA few TRBV10-3 CAISELRIRLNTEAFF TGTGCCATCAGTGAGTTAAGGATTCGCCTGAACACTGAAGCTTTCTTT
TRBJ1-3 TRBD1 NA TRBV5-4 CASGDSTKGTIYF TGTGCCAGCGGGGACAGCACCAAAGGCACCATATATTTT
TRBJ2-6 NA NA TRBV14 CASSQRTVGANVLTF TGTGCCAGCAGCCAAAGGACTGTTGGGGCCAACGTCCTGACTTTC
TRBJ2-4 TRBD2 NA TRBV7-9 CASSLVVAGGPLAKNIQYF TGTGCCAGCAGCTTAGTTGTGGCGGGAGGACCTCTAGCCAAAAACATTCAGTACTTC
TRBJ2-1 NA NA TRBV5-6 CASSRRLGIYNEQFF TGTGCCAGCAGCCGCCGACTGGGAATATACAATGAGCAGTTCTTC
TRBJ2-7 NA NA TRBV7-2 CASRQVLTYEQYF TGTGCCAGCAGACAGGTTCTCACCTACGAGCAGTACTTC
TRBJ1-5 TRBD1 once TRBV19 CATHRGAYSNQPQHF TGTGCCACTCACAGGGGGGCCTATAGCAATCAGCCCCAGCATTTT